What follows are 10 T cell receptor beta chains derived from one specimen sequenced in a study of blood T cell repertoires in COVID-19. TCRdb keeps only in-frame clones here, not all; method: immunoSEQ multiplex PCR. The sample gives 150,000 to 200,000 clones, around 82% of which show up once; around 10% is in the top ten. The sequenced sample consisted of peripheral blood. These receptor sequences come from a woman aged 80 or over with acute or convalescent COVID-19.

The rearrangement uses TRBV14 and TRBJ2-3; 8 bases map to TRBD2. Germline V CDR1 and CDR2: SGHDN, FVKESK. Trimming removed 6 bases from V and 1 base from J; junction bases left unmatched: 9. The CDR3 extends over 16 amino acids. CDR3 nucleotide sequence: TGTGCCAGCAGTCCCCAAAGCGGGAGCGGCACAGATACGCAGTATTTT. Protein product: CASSPQSGSGTDTQYF. The variable domain in full, completed from reference TRBV14 and TRBJ2-3, reads EAGVTQFPSHSVIEKGQTVTLRCDPISGHDNLYWYRRVMGKEIKFLLHFVKESKQDESGMPNNRFLAERTGGTYSTLKVQPAELEDSGVYFCASSPQSGSGTDTQYFGPGTRLTVL.

V gene TRBV6-6 combines with J gene TRBJ1-2, with 7 positions matching TRBD1. This CDR3 spans 16 amino acids. Losses at the gene ends were 2 bases for V and 7 bases for J; bases not matched to a gene: 13. CDR1 and CDR2 from the germline V gene are MNHNY and SVGAGI (reference sequence). In nucleotides, the CDR3 is TGTGCCAGCAGTTACGGACCAGTCACAGGGGAACTTGGCTACACCTTC. Its protein product is CASSYGPVTGELGYTF.

V and J are TRBV10-2 and TRBJ2-3; TRBD2 matches at 14 bases. The CDR3 contains 16 residues. J lost 1 base, V lost 8 bases, and 5 bases had no gene match. Germline CDR1 is WSHSY and CDR2 is SAAADI. The CDR3 nucleotides are TGCGCCAGCTCCCCGACTAGCGGGGGGGGCACAGATACGCAGTATTTT. Translation gives CASSPTSGGGTDTQYF.

The chain combines TRBV7-2 with TRBJ1-4; D is undetermined. Trimming shortened V by 3 bases and J by 8 bases, and 10 bases separated the two germline ends. This CDR3 contains 13 residues. The V gene's germline CDR1 is SGHTA and CDR2 FQGNSA. The CDR3 region is CASSFQAWEKLFF. DNA of the CDR3: TGTGCCAGCAGCTTTCAAGCATGGGAAAAACTGTTTTTT.

V usage is TRBV10-3 and J usage is TRBJ1-5; 7 bases are a match to TRBD1. V lost 0 bases, J lost 2 bases, and 7 bases stayed unmatched. This CDR3 contains 17 residues. Germline V gene lookup returns CDR1 ENHRY and CDR2 SYGVKD. CDR3 nucleotide sequence: TGTGCCATCAGTGAGTCAGGGGGCAGGGATGGCAATCAGCCCCAGCATTTT. Amino acids: CAISESGGRDGNQPQHF.

This clone was recorded only once. The rearrangement joins TRBV3-1 (or the pseudogene TRBV3-2) to TRBJ2-7; a weak D match, TRBD1 (5 bases). The CDR3 runs 11 residues. The germline V gene encodes CDR1 LGHDT and CDR2 YNNKEL (reference sequence). Between the trimmed V and J ends, which lost 5 bases and 10 bases, there was a span of 12 bases. The CDR3 DNA reads TGTGCCAGCAGCACCCAGGGTCCCCAGTACTTC. Translating it yields CASSTQGPQYF.

This chain connects TRBV18 to TRBJ2-7; 9 bases map to TRBD2. The CDR3 runs 17 residues. The germline gives CDR1 KGHSH, CDR2 LQKENI. The V segment lost 1 base and the J segment 7 bases; nucleotides outside the gene matches: 14. In DNA form, the CDR3 reads TGTGCCAGCTCACCACGGCGCGGGAGGGCCCCGTCGAGGGAGCAGTACTTC. Protein: CASSPRRGRAPSREQYF.

J is TRBJ2-1 and V is TRBV3-1 (or the pseudogene TRBV3-2); D possibly corresponds to TRBD1 (6 bases). V was pared by 1 base and J by 9 bases, with 16 bases between. The CDR3 has 15 amino acids. CDR1 LGHDT and CDR2 YNNKEL come from the germline V gene (reference sequence). CDR3 sequence (DNA): TGTGCCAGCAGCCAAGTTGCTAACAGGGTGGGTGAGCAGTTCTTC. It yields the protein CASSQVANRVGEQFF.

The chain employs TRBV9 and TRBJ2-5, with D possibly being TRBD2 (5 bases). The V gene's germline CDR1 is SGDLS and CDR2 YYNGEE. V was pared by 4 bases and J by 4 bases, with 14 bases between. The CDR3 contains 14 residues. The CDR3 bases are TGTGCCAGCAGCCCGCACGTTCGGGGAGAGACCCAGTACTTC. It encodes CASSPHVRGETQYF.

The genes are TRBV10-1 and TRBJ2-1; 10 bases are a match to TRBD2. J was trimmed by 3 bases and V by 8 bases; bases with no gene match: 16. Looked up from germline, CDR1 is WNHNN and CDR2 is SYGVQD (reference sequence). The CDR3 runs 18 residues. The CDR3 coding sequence is TGCGCCAGCTCTAAGGGTAGCGGGGGGCCGGAAAGCTACAATGAGCAGTTCTTC. Translation: CASSKGSGGPESYNEQFF.